This T cell receptor (beta chain) is drawn from a study of blood T cell repertoires in COVID-19. Study-wide context: Samples taken during acute and convalescent COVID-19 were collected in the United States, Italy and Spain.

The germline CDR1 and CDR2 sequences are LNHDA and SQIVND (reference sequence). The trim removed 6 bases at V and 10 bases at J, leaving 10 bases unmatched. The CDR3 spans 14 residues. Clones were read by immunoSEQ multiplex PCR, and TCRdb kept only the in-frame ones, dropping some. The repertoire has approximately 210,000 clones, more than 75% of them found once; the top ten carry around 4.8%. This clone was counted only a few times. The sequence was obtained from a human donor in a cohort sampled during active COVID-19. J is TRBJ2-1 and V is TRBV19; 9 bases are a match to TRBD1. Sequenced material: peripheral blood. The CDR3 nucleotides are TGTGCCAGTAGCATCACGGGACAGGGCTCCGAGCAGTTCTTC. This gives the protein CASSITGQGSEQFF.